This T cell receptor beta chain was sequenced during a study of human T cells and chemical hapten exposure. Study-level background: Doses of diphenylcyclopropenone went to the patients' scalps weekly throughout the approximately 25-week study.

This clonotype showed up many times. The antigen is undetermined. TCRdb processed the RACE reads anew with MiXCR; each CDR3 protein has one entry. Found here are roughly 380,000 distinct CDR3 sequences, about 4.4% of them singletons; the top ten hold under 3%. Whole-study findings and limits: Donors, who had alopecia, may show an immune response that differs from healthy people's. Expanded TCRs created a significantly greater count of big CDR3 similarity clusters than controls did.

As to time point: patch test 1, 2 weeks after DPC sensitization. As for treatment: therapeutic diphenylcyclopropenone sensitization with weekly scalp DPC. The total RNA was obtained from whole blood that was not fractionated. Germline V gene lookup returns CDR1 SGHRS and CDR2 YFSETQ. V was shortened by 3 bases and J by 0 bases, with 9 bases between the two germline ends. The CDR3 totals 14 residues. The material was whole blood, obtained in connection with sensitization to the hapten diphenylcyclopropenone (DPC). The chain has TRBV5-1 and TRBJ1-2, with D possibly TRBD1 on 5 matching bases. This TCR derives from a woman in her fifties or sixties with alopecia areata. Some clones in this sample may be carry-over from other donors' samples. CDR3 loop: CASSSLGANYGYTF. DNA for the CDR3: TGCGCCAGCAGCTCCCTAGGGGCTAACTATGGCTACACCTTC.